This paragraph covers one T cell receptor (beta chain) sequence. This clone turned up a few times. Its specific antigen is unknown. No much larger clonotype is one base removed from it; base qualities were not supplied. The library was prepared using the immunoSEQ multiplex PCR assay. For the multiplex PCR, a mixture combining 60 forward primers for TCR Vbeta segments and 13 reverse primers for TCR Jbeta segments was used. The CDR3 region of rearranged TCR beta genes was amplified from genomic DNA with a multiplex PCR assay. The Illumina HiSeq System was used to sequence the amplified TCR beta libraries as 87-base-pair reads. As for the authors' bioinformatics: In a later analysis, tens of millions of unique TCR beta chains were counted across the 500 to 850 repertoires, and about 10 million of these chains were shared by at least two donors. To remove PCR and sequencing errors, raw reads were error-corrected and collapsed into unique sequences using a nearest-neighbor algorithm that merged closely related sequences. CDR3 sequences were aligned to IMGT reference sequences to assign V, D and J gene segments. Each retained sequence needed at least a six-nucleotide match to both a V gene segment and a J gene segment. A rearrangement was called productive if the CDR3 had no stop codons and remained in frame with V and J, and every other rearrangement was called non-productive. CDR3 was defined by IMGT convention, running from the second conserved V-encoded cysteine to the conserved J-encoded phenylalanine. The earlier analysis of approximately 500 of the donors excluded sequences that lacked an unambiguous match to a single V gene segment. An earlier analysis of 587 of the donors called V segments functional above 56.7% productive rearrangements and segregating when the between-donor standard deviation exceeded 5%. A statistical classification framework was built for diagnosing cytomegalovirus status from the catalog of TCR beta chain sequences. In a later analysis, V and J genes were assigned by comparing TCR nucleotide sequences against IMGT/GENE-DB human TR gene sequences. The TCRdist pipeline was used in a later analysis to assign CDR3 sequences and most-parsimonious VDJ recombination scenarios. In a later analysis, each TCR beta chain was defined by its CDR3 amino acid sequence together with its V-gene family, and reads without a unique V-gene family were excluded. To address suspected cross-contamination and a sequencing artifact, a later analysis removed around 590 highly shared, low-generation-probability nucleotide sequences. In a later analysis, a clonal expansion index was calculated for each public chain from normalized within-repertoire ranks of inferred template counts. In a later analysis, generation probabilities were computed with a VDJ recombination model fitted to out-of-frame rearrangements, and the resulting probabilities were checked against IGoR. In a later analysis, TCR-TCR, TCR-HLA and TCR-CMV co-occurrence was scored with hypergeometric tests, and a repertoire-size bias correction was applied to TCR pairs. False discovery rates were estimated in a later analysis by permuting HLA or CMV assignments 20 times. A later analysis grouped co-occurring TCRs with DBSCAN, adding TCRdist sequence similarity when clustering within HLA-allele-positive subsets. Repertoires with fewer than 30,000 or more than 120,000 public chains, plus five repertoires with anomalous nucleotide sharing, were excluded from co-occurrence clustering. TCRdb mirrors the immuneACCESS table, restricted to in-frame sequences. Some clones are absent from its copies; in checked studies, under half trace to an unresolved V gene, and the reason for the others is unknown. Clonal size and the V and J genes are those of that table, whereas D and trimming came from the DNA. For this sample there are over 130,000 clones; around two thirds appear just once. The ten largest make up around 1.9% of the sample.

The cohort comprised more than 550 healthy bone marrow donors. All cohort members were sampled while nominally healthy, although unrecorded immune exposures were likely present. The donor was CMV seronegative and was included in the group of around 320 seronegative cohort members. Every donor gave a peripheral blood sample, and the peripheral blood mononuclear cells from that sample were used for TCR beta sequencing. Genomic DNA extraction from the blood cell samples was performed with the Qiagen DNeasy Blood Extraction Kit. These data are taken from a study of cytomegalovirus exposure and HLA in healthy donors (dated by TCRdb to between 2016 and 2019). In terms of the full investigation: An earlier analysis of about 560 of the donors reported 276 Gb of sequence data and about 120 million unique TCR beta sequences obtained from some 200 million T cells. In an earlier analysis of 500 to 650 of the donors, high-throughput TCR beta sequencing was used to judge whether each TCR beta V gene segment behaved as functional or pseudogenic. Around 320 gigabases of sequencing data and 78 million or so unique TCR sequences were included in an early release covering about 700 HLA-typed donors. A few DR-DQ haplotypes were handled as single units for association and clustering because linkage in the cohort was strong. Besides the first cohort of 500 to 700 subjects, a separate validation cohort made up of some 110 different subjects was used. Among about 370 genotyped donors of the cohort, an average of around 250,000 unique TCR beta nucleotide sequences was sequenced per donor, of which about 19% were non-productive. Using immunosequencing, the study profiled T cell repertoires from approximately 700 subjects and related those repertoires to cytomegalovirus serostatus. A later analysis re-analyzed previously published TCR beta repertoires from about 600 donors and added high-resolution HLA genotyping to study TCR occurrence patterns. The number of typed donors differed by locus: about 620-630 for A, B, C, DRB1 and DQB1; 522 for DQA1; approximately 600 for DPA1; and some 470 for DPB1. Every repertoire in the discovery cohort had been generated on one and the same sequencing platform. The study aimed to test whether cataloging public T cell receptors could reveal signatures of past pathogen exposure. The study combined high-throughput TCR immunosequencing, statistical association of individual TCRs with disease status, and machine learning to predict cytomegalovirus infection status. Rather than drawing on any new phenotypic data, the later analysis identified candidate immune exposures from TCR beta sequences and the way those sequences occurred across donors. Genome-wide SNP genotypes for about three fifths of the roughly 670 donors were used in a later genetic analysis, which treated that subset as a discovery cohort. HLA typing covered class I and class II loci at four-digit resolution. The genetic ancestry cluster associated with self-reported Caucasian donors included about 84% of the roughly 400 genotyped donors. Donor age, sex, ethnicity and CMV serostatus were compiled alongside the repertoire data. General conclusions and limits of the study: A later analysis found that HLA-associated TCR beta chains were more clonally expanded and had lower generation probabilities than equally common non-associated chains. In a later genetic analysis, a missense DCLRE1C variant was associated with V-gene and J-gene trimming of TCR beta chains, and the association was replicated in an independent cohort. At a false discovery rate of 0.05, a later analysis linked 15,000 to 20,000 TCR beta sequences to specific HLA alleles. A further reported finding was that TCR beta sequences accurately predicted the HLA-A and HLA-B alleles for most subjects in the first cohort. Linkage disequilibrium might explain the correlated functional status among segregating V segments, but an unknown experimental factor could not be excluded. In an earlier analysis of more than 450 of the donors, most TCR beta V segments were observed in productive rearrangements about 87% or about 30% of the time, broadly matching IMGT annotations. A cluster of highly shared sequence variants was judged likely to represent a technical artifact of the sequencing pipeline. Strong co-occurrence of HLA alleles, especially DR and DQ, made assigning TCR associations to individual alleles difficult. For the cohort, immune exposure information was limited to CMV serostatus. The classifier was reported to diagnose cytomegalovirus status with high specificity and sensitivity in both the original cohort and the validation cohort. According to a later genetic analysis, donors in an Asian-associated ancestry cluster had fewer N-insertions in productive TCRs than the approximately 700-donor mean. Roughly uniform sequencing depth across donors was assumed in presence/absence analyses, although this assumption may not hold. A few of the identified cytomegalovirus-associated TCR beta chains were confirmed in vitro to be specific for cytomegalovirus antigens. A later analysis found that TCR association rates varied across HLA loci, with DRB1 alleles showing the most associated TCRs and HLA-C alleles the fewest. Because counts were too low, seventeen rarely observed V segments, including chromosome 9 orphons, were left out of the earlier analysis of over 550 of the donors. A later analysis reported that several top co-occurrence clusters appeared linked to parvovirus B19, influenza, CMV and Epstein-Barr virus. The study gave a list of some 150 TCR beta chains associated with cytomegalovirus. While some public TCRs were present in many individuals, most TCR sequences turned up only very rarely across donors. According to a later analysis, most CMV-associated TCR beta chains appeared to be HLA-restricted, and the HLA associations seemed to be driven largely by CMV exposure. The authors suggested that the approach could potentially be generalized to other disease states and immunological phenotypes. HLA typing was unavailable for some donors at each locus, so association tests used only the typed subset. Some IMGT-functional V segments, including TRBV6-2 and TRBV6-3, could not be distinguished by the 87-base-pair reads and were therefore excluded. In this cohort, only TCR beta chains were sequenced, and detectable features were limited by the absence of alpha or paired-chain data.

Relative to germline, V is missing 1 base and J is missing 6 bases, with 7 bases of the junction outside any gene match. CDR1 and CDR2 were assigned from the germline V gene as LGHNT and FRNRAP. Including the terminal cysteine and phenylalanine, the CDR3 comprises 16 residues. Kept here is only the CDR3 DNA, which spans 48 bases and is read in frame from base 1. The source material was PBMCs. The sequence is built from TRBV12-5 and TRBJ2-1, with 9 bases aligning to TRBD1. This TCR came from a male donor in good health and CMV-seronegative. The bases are TGTGCTAGTGGTTTGGCACAGGGGGCGGTTAGCAATGAGCAGTTCTTC. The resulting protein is CASGLAQGAVSNEQFF.